This T cell receptor (beta chain) was identified during a study of Ad26.COV2.S vaccination and SARS-CoV-2 variants. At the level of the study: Ad26.COV2.S shots went into the muscle once or twice, 56 days apart.

Clones were sequenced by immunoSEQ multiplex PCR, and TCRdb holds only the in-frame ones, with some missing. This table holds about 680,000 clones, more than 80% found once. CDR3 length: 13 residues. CDR1 and CDR2 from the germline V gene are MNHEY and SMNVEV (reference sequence). Trimming removed 10 bases from V and 1 base from J; junction bases left unmatched: 5. Treatment specified: about 20 received Ad26.COV2.S at low or high dose, single or two shots; 5 received placebo; per-sample allocation not given. The samples date from day 63 after the first vaccine or placebo injection. Expressing Wuhan-strain SARS-CoV-2 spike, an Ad26 vector served as the vaccine. As for this clone: What it binds is unknown.

Notes on the study in general: A substantial breadth of spike-specific CD8+ and CD4+ T cell responses after vaccination has been reported.

This receptor was obtained from a person between 18 and 59 years old who received the Ad26.COV2.S COVID-19 vaccine or a placebo. The material was peripheral blood, obtained in a trial of Ad26.COV2.S vaccine versus placebo. The chain employs TRBV27 and TRBJ1-1, with 8 bases that match TRBD1. DNA for the CDR3: TGTGCCACCCACAGGGGGTGGAACACTGAAGCTTTCTTT. Its translation is CATHRGWNTEAFF.